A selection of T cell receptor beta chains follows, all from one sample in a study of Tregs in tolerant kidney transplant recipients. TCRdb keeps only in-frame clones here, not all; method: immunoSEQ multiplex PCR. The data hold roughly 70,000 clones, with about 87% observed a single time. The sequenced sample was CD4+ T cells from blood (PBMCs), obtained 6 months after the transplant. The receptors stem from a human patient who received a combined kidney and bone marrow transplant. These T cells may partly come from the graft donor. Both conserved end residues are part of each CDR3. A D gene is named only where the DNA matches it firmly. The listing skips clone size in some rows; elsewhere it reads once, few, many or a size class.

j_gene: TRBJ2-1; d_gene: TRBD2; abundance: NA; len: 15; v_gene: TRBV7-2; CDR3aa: CASSFAGGGYNEQFF; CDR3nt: TGTGCCAGCAGCTTCGCGGGGGGCGGATACAATGAGCAGTTCTTC
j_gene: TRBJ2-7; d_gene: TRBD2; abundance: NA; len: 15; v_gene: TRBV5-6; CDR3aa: CASSLGLAELYEQYF; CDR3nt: TGTGCCAGCAGCTTGGGACTAGCGGAGCTCTACGAGCAGTACTTC
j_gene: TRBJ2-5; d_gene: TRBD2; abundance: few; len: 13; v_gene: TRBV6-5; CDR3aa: CASSYGREETQYF; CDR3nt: TGTGCCAGCAGTTACGGGAGGGAAGAGACCCAGTACTTC
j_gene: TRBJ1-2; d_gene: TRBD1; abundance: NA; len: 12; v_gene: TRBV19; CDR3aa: CASNSRGHGYTF; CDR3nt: TGTGCCAGTAATAGCAGGGGGCATGGCTACACCTTC
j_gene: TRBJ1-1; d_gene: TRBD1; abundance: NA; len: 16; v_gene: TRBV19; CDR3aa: CASGVRDRGRRTEAFF; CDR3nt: TGTGCCAGTGGGGTCCGGGACAGGGGGCGTCGGACTGAAGCTTTCTTT
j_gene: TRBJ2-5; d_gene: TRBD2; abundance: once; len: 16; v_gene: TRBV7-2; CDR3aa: CASSLVRTSGGQPQYF; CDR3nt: TGTGCCAGCAGCTTAGTTAGGACTAGCGGGGGCCAGCCCCAGTACTTC
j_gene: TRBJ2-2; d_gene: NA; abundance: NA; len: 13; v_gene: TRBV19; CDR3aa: CASSIRGTGELFF; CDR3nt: TGTGCCAGTAGTATCCGAGGGACCGGGGAGCTGTTTTTT
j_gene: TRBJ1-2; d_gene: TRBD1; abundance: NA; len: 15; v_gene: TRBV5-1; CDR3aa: CASSPRTGFNYGYTF; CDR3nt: TGCGCCAGCAGCCCACGGACAGGGTTCAACTATGGCTACACCTTC
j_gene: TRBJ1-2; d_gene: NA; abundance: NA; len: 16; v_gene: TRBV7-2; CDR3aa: CASSLMAQGPNYGYTF; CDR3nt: TGTGCCAGCAGCTTAATGGCACAGGGTCCTAACTATGGCTACACCTTC
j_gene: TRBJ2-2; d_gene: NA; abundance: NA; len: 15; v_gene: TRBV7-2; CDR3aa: CASSPPSQGTGELFF; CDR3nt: TGTGCCAGCAGCCCCCCTTCGCAGGGCACCGGGGAGCTGTTTTTT
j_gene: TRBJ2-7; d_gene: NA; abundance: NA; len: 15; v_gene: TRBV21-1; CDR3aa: CASSGSGTGAYEQYF; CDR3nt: TGTGCCAGCAGCGGAAGCGGGACAGGTGCCTACGAGCAGTACTTC
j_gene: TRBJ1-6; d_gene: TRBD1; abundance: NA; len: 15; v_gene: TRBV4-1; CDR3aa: CASSQVAAGGSPLHF; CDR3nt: TGCGCCAGCAGCCAAGTCGCGGCAGGGGGTTCCCCCCTCCACTTT
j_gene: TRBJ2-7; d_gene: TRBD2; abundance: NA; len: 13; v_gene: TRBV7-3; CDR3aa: CASSLGGNYEQYF; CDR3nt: TGTGCCAGCAGCTTGGGGGGGAACTACGAGCAGTACTTC
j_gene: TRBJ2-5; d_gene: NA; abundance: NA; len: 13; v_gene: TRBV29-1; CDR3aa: CSVGGRARETQYF; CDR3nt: TGCAGCGTTGGGGGCAGGGCTAGGGAGACCCAGTACTTC
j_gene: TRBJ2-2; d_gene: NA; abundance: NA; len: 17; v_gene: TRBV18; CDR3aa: CASSPILGNSSPGELFF; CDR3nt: TGTGCCAGCTCACCGATCCTTGGTAACAGCAGCCCCGGGGAGCTGTTTTTT